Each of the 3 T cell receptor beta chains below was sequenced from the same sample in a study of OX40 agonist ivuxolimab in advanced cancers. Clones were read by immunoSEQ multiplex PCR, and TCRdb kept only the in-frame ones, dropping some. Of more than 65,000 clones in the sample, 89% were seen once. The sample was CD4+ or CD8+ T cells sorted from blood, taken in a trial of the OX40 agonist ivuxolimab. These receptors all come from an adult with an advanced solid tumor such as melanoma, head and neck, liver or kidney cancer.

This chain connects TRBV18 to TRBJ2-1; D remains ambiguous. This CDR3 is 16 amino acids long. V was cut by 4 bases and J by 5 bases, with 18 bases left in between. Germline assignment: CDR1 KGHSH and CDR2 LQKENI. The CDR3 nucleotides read TGTGCCAGCTCACTTCACATCGTGGGTACCGACAATGAGCAGTTCTTC. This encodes CASSLHIVGTDNEQFF.

The CDR3 region has the DNA TGTGCCAGCAGTACGGGACAGGGGAATCAGCCCCAGCATTTT. This translates into CASSTGQGNQPQHF. The rearrangement uses TRBV6-6 and TRBJ1-5; 10 bases align to TRBD1. J was trimmed by 4 bases and V by 5 bases; bases with no gene match: 2. Germline V gene lookup returns CDR1 MNHNY and CDR2 SVGAGI (reference sequence). The CDR3 length is 14 residues.

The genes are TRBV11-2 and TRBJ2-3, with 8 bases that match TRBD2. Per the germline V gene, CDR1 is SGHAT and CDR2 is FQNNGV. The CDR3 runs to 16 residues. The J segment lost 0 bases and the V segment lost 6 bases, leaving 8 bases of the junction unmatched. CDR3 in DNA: TGTGCCAGCAGTCAACTAGCGGACCCTAGCACAGATACGCAGTATTTT. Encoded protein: CASSQLADPSTDTQYF.